This is a list of T cell receptor beta chains from one sample in a study of shared clonotypes between healthy human individuals. The method was immunoSEQ multiplex PCR; TCRdb's version includes in-frame clones alone and lacks a portion of them. The sample consists of 300,000 to 350,000 clones, more than 60% of them appearing once. Sequences were obtained from memory CD4+ T cells sorted from blood. These receptor sequences come from a young man in good health. CDR3s include the opening cysteine and the closing phenylalanine or tryptophan. The D gene is left open where the match is weak. A row's size may be missing; if present it is once, few, many or a size class.

len,j_gene,v_gene,d_gene,abundance,CDR3nt,CDR3aa
15,TRBJ2-2,TRBV4-3,TRBD2,.,TGCGCCAGCAGCCAAGTCGAGCGGGACGGCGGGGAGCTGTTTTTT,CASSQVERDGGELFF
16,TRBJ1-1,TRBV28,.,once,TGTGCCAGCAGGGCCTTGGGGAGGAGGGTGAACACTGAAGCTTTCTTT,CASRALGRRVNTEAFF
13,TRBJ1-2,TRBV25-1,.,once,TGTGCCAGCAGTTTAAACGATAACTATGGCTACACCTTC,CASSLNDNYGYTF
15,TRBJ2-3,TRBV7-2,TRBD2,.,TGTGCCAGCAGCCGGACTAGCGGGAGGGGAGATACGCAGTATTTT,CASSRTSGRGDTQYF
12,TRBJ2-7,TRBV28,.,.,TGTGCCAGCAGTGAAACGGACTACGAGCAGTACTTC,CASSETDYEQYF
17,TRBJ1-1,TRBV15,.,.,TGTGCCACCAGCAGAGATCAATTCGGCGTGATGAACACTGAAGCTTTCTTT,CATSRDQFGVMNTEAFF
14,TRBJ2-7,TRBV7-9,.,.,TGTGCCAGCAGCTTAGGGTCGAAGATCCGCGAGCAGTACTTC,CASSLGSKIREQYF
17,TRBJ2-2,TRBV27,TRBD1,.,TGTGCCAGCAGTTCTTACCCCGGGACAGGGGTCACCGGGGAGCTGTTTTTT,CASSSYPGTGVTGELFF
14,TRBJ2-5,TRBV19,TRBD2,.,TGTGCCAGTAGTATTGCGGGAGTGGGAGAGACCCAGTACTTC,CASSIAGVGETQYF
17,TRBJ2-4,TRBV15,TRBD1,.,TGTGCCACCAGCAGAGATAGAAGACAGGGCCCACAAAACATTCAGTACTTC,CATSRDRRQGPQNIQYF
14,TRBJ2-1,TRBV19,TRBD1,few,TGTGCCAGTTCAGACAGGGTAGGCAATGAAGAGCAGTTCTTC,CASSDRVGNEEQFF
15,TRBJ1-6,TRBV5-1,TRBD1,.,TGCGCCAGCAGTAGGGAGGGGGCGTTTAATTCACCCCTCCACTTT,CASSREGAFNSPLHF
11,TRBJ1-1,TRBV30,TRBD1,few,TGTGCCTGGGCTGGGACAGTTGAAGCTTTCTTT,CAWAGTVEAFF
15,TRBJ2-2,TRBV9,.,.,TGTGCCAGCAGCGTAGTTCCGTCCCCCAAGCAGGAGCTGTTTTTT,CASSVVPSPKQELFF
14,TRBJ2-1,TRBV5-6,.,.,TGTGCCAGCAGCTCGCCTACAGGGCACAATGAGCAGTTCTTC,CASSSPTGHNEQFF
12,TRBJ2-1,TRBV28,.,.,TGTGCCAGCAAGGACCGCATCCATGAGCAGTTCTTC,CASKDRIHEQFF
16,TRBJ1-4,TRBV6-6,.,few,TGTGCCAGCAGTTACGGGGGATCCGCAACTAATGAAAAACTGTTTTTT,CASSYGGSATNEKLFF
17,TRBJ2-5,TRBV6-1,.,.,TGTGCCAGCAGTGAATCTTTTTTCGCTGCGTTCCAAGAGACCCAGTACTTC,CASSESFFAAFQETQYF
15,TRBJ1-5,TRBV27,.,.,TGTGCCAGCAGTTTCGACCGTTATAGCAATCAGCCCCAGCATTTT,CASSFDRYSNQPQHF
17,TRBJ1-5,TRBV9,TRBD1,.,TGTGCCAGCAGCGTAGGCATGGGACAGGGTGGGAGTCAGCCCCAGCATTTT,CASSVGMGQGGSQPQHF
16,TRBJ1-1,TRBV19,TRBD1,.,TGTGCCAGTAGTTCTCTTGCAGGGGGCGGGGGCACTGAAGCTTTCTTT,CASSSLAGGGGTEAFF
15,TRBJ2-1,TRBV6-1,TRBD2,few,TGTGCCAGCAGTGAGCTTAGCGGGAACGTTGATGAGCAGTTCTTC,CASSELSGNVDEQFF
15,TRBJ2-7,TRBV11-2,TRBD1,.,TGTGCCAGCATCGACCGGGACAGACTCTCCTACGAGCAGTACTTC,CASIDRDRLSYEQYF
13,TRBJ2-2,TRBV7-6,.,many,TGTGCCAGCAGCTCCAGGACAGCCGGGGAGCTGTTTTTT,CASSSRTAGELFF
13,TRBJ2-7,TRBV6-4,TRBD1,.,TGTGCCAGCAGCCTCGACAGGGGCTACGAGCAGTACTTC,CASSLDRGYEQYF
15,TRBJ2-7,TRBV11-2,.,few,TGTGCCAGCAGCCAAGAGCCCTCCATGGGGCAGGAGCAGTACTTC,CASSQEPSMGQEQYF
19,TRBJ2-2,TRBV19,TRBD1,.,TGTGCCAGTAGAAACCGGGACAGAGACTCCACCGGGATAACCGGGGAGCTGTTTTTT,CASRNRDRDSTGITGELFF
16,TRBJ2-3,TRBV5-1,TRBD2,few,TGCGCCAGCAGCACGTTCGTAGCGGGGAGCACAGATACGCAGTATTTT,CASSTFVAGSTDTQYF
10,TRBJ1-2,TRBV30,.,.,TGTGCCGGCGGCAACTATGGCTACACCTTC,CAGGNYGYTF
13,TRBJ2-5,TRBV18,.,few,TGTGCCAGCTGTCAGTCTCCGCAAGAGACCCAGTACTTC,CASCQSPQETQYF
13,TRBJ2-1,TRBV6-5,.,.,TGTGCCAGTCGCGCAGCGCGACACAATGAGCAGTTCTTC,CASRAARHNEQFF
15,TRBJ1-4,TRBV4-2,TRBD1,.,TGTGCCAGCAGACCCGAAGACAGGGGTAATGAAAAACTGTTTTTT,CASRPEDRGNEKLFF
17,TRBJ2-1,TRBV6-1,TRBD2,.,TGTGCCAGCAGTGAAGAGCTGACTAGCGGAACCTACAATGAGCAGTTCTTC,CASSEELTSGTYNEQFF
18,TRBJ2-1,TRBV9,.,once,TGTGCCAGCAGCGGGCGTGTGGACAGCCAAGTCTCCTACAATGAGCAGTTCTTC,CASSGRVDSQVSYNEQFF
12,TRBJ2-5,TRBV29-1,.,.,TGCAGCGGTGACAGGATCCAAGAGACCCAGTACTTC,CSGDRIQETQYF
15,TRBJ2-5,TRBV2,.,.,TGTGCCAGCAGTGAAGAGATGTCAGGTCGAGAGACCCAGTACTTC,CASSEEMSGRETQYF
16,TRBJ2-5,TRBV2,TRBD1,.,TGTGCCAGCAGTGGTGGGACAGGGGGGAGCGGAGAGACCCAGTACTTC,CASSGGTGGSGETQYF
13,TRBJ1-1,TRBV7-2,.,.,TGTGCCAGCAGCTTATTGGGGGTCTCTGACGCTTTCTTT,CASSLLGVSDAFF
15,TRBJ2-7,TRBV11-2,TRBD2,.,TGTGCCAGCAGCTTAGCGCTAGCGGGAGCTGGCGAGCAGTACTTC,CASSLALAGAGEQYF
13,TRBJ2-5,TRBV15,.,.,TGTGCCACCAGCATAGGAGTCCAAGAGACCCAGTACTTC,CATSIGVQETQYF
13,TRBJ1-2,TRBV12-2,.,.,TGTGCAAGTCGCTTAGGGCTCCTCGGGAGCTACACCTTC,CASRLGLLGSYTF
15,TRBJ2-5,TRBV29-1,TRBD2,many,TGCAGCGTTGGGGCTAGCGGGGCCCAAGGGGAGACCCAGTACTTC,CSVGASGAQGETQYF
12,TRBJ1-2,TRBV7-9,.,.,TGTGCCAGCAGCTTGGGCAGCTATGGCTACACCTTC,CASSLGSYGYTF
14,TRBJ2-2,TRBV25-1,TRBD2,few,TGTGCCAGCATCGACGCGGGGGGACTCGGGGAGCTGTTTTTT,CASIDAGGLGELFF
15,TRBJ2-7,TRBV7-2,TRBD2,once,TGTGCCAGCAGCTTCTGGCGGGAGGGCCCCTACGAGCAGTACTTC,CASSFWREGPYEQYF
16,TRBJ2-6,TRBV5-1,.,few,TGCGCCAGCAGCTTGTCGCCGTGGCAGGACTACAACGTCCTGACTTTC,CASSLSPWQDYNVLTF